The source of this T cell receptor (beta chain) is a study of PD-1 blockade in classical Hodgkin lymphoma. Study at large: Nivolumab was administered to patients intravenously at 3 mg/kg every 2 weeks. General study points: Diversity in CD4+ TCRs, unlike that measured in CD8+ TCRs, had risen significantly by C4D1. Reasons behind the repertoire differences stay unclear, perhaps disease activity or earlier therapy. A reduction in baseline TCR diversity was reportedly seen in newly diagnosed patients relative to healthy donors.

TCRdb's table, derived via immunoSEQ multiplex PCR, lists solely in-frame clones and lacks some. This table holds about 50,000 clones, around 90% found once. The time point: cycle 4 day 1 (C4D1), after six to seven weeks of nivolumab. After autologous stem cell transplantation all patients relapsed, and prior brentuximab vedotin exposure differed between cohorts. The CDR3 runs 16 residues. The germline CDR1 and CDR2 sequences are SGHKS and YYEKEE (reference sequence). V was pared by 2 bases and J by 1 base, with 15 bases between. Points on this clone: The antigen is not known.

The TCR originated in a human donor with classical Hodgkin lymphoma. The chain has TRBV5-5 and TRBJ1-2; D is unresolved. The material was peripheral blood mononuclear cells (PBMCs), obtained before the fourth cycle of nivolumab. CDR3 sequence reads: CASSFSVTSLNYGYTF. For the CDR3, the DNA is TGTGCCAGCAGCTTTTCTGTGACGTCGCTTAACTATGGCTACACCTTC.